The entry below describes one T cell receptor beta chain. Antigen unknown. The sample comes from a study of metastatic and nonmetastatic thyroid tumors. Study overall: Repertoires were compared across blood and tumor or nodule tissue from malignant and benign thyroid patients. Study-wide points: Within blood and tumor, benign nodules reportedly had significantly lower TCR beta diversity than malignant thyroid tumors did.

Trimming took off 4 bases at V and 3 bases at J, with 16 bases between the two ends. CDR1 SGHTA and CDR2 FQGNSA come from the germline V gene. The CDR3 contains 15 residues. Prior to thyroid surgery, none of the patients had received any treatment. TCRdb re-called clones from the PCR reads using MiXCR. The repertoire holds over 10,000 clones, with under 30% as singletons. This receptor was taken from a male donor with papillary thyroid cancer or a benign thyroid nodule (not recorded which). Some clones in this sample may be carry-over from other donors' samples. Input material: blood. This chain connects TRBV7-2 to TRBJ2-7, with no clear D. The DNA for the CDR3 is TGTGCCAGCAGCTCCTGGACCCTCGAGATCTACGAGCAGTACTTC. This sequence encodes CASSSWTLEIYEQYF.